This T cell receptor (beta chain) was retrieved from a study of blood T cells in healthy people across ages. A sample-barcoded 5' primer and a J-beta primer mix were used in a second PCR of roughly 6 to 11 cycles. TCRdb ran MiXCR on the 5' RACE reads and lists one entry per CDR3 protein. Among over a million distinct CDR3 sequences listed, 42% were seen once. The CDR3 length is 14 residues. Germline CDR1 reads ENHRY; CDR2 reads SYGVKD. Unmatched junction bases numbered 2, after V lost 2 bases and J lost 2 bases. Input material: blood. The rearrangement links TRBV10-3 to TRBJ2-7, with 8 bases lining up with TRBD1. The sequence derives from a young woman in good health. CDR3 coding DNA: TGTGCCATCAGTGAGACAGGGGGTCCCTACGAGCAGTACTTC. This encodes CAISETGGPYEQYF.